This TCR beta chain was identified in a study of STAT3 mutations in large granular lymphocyte leukemia. Findings and limits, study-wide: Persisting codominant clonotypes may have hidden a small pathogenic clone. Every T-cell large granular lymphocyte leukemia patient had at least one immunodominant TCR beta clonotype. All newly emerging clones after therapy were STAT3 wild type.

Worth noting for this clone: The antigen is unknown.

Profiled with immunoSEQ multiplex PCR; TCRdb holds only in-frame clones, not every one. This sample has around 7,800 clones, with around 91% found just once. Per germline, CDR1 SGHNT and CDR2 YYREEE (reference sequence). V shed 4 bases, J shed 7 bases, and the junction held 4 bases outside the gene matches. This CDR3 contains 14 residues. The chain recombines TRBV5-4 with TRBJ1-6; 8 nucleotides line up with TRBD1. Sequenced material: peripheral blood mononuclear cells. The source of this sequence is a man in his forties or fifties with T-cell large granular lymphocyte leukemia. Some clones in this sample may be carry-over from other donors' samples. The CDR3 DNA follows: TGTGCCAGCAGCCTAACAGGGGGGAATTCACCCCTCCACTTT. This codes for CASSLTGGNSPLHF.